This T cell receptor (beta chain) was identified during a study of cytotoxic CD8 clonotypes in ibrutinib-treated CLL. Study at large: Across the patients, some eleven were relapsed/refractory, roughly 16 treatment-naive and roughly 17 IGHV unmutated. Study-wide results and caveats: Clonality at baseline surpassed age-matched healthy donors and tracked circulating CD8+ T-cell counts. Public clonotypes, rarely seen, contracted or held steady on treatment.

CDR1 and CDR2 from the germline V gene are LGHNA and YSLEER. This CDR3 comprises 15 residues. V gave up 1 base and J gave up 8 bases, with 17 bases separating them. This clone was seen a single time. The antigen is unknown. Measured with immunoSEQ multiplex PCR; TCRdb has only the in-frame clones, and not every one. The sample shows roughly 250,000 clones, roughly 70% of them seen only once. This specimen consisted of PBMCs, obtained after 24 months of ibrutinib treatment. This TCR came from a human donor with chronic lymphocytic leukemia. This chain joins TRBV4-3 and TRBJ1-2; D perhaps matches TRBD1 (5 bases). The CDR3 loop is CASSQVPGTAEGYTF. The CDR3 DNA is TGCGCCAGCAGCCAAGTCCCCGGGACCGCCGAGGGCTACACCTTC.